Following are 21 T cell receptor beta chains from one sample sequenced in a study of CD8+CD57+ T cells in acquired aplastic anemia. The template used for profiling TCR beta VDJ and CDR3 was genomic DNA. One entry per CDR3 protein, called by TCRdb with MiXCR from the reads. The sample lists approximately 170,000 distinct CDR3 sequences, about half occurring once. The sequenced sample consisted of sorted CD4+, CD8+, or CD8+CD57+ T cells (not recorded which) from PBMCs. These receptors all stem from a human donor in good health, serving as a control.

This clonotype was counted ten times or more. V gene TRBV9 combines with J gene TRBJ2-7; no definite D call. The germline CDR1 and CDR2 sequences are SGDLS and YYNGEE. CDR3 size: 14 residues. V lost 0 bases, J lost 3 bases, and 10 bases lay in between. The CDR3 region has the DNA TGTGCCAGCAGCGTAGGGATTGGGAACTACGAGCAGTACTTC. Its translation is CASSVGIGNYEQYF.

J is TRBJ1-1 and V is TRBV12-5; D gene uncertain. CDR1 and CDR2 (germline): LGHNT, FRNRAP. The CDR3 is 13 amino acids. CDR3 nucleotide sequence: TGTGCCAGCAGTTTAGCGGTGAGGTCTGAAGCTTTCTTT. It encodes CASSLAVRSEAFF.

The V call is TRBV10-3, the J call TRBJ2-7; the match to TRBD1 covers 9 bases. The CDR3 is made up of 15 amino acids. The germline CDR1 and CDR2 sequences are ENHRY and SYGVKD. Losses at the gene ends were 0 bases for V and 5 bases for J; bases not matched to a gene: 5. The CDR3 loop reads CAISESTGGIHEQYF. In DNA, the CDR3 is TGTGCCATCAGTGAGTCAACAGGGGGCATCCACGAGCAGTACTTC.

CDR3 loop: CASSATFQGNTF. In DNA, the CDR3 is TGTGCCAGCAGTGCGACCTTTCAGGGCAACACCTTC. J is TRBJ1-2 and V is TRBV6-4; possible D gene TRBD1, 5 bases. The CDR3 runs 12 residues. Germline values: CDR1 MRHNA, CDR2 SNTAGT. V lost 4 bases, J lost 12 bases, and 15 bases lay in between.

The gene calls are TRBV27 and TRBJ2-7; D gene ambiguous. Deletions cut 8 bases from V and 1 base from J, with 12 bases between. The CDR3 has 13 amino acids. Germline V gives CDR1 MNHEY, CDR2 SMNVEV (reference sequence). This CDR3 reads CASAIDGSYEQYF. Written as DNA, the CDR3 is TGTGCCAGCGCTATTGACGGATCCTACGAGCAGTACTTC.

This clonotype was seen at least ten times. CDR3 nucleotide sequence: TGTGCCAGCAGTGTGGTCTACCCGGAAGGGGGCTACACCTTC. The encoded protein is CASSVVYPEGGYTF. The chain couples TRBV6-4 to TRBJ1-2; D gene ambiguous. CDR3 length: 14 amino acids. Germline V gene sequence: CDR1 MRHNA, CDR2 SNTAGT. V was cut by 4 bases and J by 8 bases, with 17 bases left in between.

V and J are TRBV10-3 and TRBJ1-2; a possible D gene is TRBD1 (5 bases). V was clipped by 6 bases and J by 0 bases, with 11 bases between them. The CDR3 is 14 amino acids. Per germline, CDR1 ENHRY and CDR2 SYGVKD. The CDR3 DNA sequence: TGTGCCATCAGAACAGACAGATCTAACTATGGCTACACCTTC. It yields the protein CAIRTDRSNYGYTF.

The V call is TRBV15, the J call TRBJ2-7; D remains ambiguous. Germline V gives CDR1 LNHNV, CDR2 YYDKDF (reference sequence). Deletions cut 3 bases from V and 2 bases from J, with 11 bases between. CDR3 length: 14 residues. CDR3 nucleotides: TGTGCCACCAGCAGGGACGCTGGGGCCTACGAGCAGTACTTC. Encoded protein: CATSRDAGAYEQYF.

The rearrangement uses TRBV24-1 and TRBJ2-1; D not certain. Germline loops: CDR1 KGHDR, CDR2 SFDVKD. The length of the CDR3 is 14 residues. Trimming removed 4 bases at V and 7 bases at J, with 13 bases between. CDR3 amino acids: CATSDHDSMNEQFF. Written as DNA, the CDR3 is TGTGCCACCAGTGACCACGACTCTATGAATGAGCAGTTCTTC.

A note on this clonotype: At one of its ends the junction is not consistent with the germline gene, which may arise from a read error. The CDR3 sequence is CSARTGSYKQYF. The CDR3 bases are TGCAGTGCAAGGACAGGGAGCTACAAGCAGTACTTC. The chain is built from TRBV20-1 and TRBJ2-7; 8 bases fit TRBD1. The length of the CDR3 is 12 residues. From germline, CDR1 is DFQATT and CDR2 SNEGSKA (reference sequence).

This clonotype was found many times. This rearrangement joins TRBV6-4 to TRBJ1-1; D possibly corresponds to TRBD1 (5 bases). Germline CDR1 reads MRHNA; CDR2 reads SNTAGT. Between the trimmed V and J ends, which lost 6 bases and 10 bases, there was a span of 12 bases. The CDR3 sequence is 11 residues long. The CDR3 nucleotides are TGTGCCAGCAGAGGGGCTACCGGAGCTTTCTTT. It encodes CASRGATGAFF.

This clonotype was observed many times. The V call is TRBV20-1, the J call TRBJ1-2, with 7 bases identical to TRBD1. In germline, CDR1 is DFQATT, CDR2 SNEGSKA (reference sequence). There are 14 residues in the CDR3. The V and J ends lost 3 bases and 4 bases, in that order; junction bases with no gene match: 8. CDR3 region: CSASPGQAIYGYTF. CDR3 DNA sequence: TGCAGTGCTAGTCCTGGACAGGCGATCTATGGCTACACCTTC.

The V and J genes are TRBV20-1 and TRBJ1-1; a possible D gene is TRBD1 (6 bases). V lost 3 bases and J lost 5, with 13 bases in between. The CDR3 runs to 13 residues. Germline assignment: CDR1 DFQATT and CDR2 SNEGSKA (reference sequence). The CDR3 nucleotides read TGCAGTGCTAGCGGGGGGCCGTGGACTGAAGCTTTCTTT. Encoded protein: CSASGGPWTEAFF.

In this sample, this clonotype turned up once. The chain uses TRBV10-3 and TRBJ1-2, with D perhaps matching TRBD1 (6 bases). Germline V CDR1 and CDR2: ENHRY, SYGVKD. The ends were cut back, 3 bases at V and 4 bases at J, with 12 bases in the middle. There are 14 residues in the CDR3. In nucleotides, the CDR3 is TGTGCCATCAGTGAAGGGGGGCGCCGCTATGGCTACACCTTC. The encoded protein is CAISEGGRRYGYTF.

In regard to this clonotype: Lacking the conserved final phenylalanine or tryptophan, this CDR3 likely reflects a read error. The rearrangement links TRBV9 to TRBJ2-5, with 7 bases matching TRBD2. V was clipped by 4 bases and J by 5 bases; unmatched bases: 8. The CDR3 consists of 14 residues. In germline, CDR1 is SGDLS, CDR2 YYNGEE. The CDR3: CASSSDSGVETQYL. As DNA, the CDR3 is TGTGCCAGCAGCTCAGACAGCGGGGTGGAGACCCAGTACCTC.

The CDR3 DNA is TGTGCCAGTAGTGCCCGGGACAGGTTCCCCACCATATTCTACGAGCAGTACTTC. Its translation: CASSARDRFPTIFYEQYF. V gene TRBV19 combines with J gene TRBJ2-7, with 8 bases identical to TRBD1. Germline CDR1 LNHDA, CDR2 SQIVND (reference sequence). The CDR3 covers 18 residues. Trimming took 5 bases from V and 3 from J; bases not matched to a gene: 18.

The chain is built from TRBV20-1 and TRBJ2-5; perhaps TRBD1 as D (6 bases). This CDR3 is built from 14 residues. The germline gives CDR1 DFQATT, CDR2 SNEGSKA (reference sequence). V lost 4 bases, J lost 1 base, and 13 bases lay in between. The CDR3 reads CSANKQGRQETQYF. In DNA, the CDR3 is TGCAGTGCTAACAAACAGGGACGCCAAGAGACCCAGTACTTC.

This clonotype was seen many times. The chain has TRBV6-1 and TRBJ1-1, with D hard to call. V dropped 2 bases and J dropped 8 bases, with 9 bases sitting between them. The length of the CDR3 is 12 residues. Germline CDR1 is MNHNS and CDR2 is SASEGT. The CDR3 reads CASSERQLEAFF. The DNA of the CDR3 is TGTGCCAGCAGTGAAAGGCAGCTAGAAGCTTTCTTT.

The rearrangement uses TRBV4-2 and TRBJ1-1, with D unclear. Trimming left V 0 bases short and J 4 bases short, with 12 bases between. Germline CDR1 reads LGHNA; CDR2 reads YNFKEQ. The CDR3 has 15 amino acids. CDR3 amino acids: CASSQDWAPSTEAFF. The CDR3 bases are TGTGCCAGCAGCCAAGATTGGGCCCCGAGCACTGAAGCTTTCTTT.

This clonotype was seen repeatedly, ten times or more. The CDR3 here is CASDGGQGAHEQYF. Written as DNA, the CDR3 is TGTGCCAGCGACGGGGGACAGGGAGCCCACGAGCAGTACTTC. V and J are TRBV6-1 and TRBJ2-7; TRBD1 matches at 9 bases. The ends lost 8 bases at V and 5 bases at J; junction bases unmatched: 10. Germline V gives CDR1 MNHNS, CDR2 SASEGT. The CDR3 is 14 amino acids.

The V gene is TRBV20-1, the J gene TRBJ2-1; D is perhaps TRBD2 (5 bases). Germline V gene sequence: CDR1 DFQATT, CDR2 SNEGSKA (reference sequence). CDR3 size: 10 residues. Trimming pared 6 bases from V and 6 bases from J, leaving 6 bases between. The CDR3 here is CSAGINEQFF. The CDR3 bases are TGCAGTGCCGGGATCAATGAGCAGTTCTTC.